The present T cell receptor (beta chain) was sequenced within a study of regulatory T cells in long-lasting Graves disease. General study findings and limits: A reduction in accuracy may have resulted from the small sample size. Repertoires from persistent disease leaned toward TRBV28, TRBJ1-2 and TRBJ2-5.

Germline V gene sequence: CDR1 MGHDK, CDR2 SYGVNS. This CDR3 is built from 13 residues. The trim removed 8 bases at V and 8 bases at J, leaving 9 bases unmatched. Documented time point: newly diagnosed GD, antithyroid drugs for less than 3 months. RNA extracted from PBMCs served as the sequencing template. This clonotype was counted a single time. What it binds is unknown. Sequencing libraries for TCR beta were prepared with iRepertoire HTBI primers and Arm-PCR of CDR3 regions. From the multiplex PCR reads, TCRdb called clonotypes with MiXCR, one entry per CDR3 protein. Found here are 440,000 or so distinct CDR3 sequences, around 14% of them singletons; the top ten hold over 15%. This same sample was also part of a study on T cells in Graves' hyperthyroidism and ophthalmopathy. That study reports: Model predictions of ophthalmopathy came a median roughly 6.4 months before onset.

The origin of this receptor is a woman in her twenties or thirties with Graves disease. Sequenced here: peripheral blood mononuclear cells (PBMCs), sampled at new diagnosis, from a patient treated with antithyroid drugs. J is TRBJ1-2 and V is TRBV25-1, with 9 nucleotides matching TRBD1. The CDR3 is CASGIQGAVGYTF. The CDR3 region has the DNA TGTGCCAGCGGGATACAGGGGGCTGTGGGCTACACCTTC.